The 10 T cell receptor beta chains listed next were all sequenced from one sample in a study of blood T cells in healthy people across ages. The use of a sample-barcoded 5' primer and a J-beta primer mix characterized a second PCR of about 7 to 12 cycles. One entry per CDR3 protein results from TCRdb running MiXCR on the 5' RACE reads. Of 600,000 to 800,000 distinct CDR3 sequences listed, under 25% were seen once; the top ten hold roughly 3.4%. Material: blood. Source of these receptors: an older man in good health.

This clonotype turned up a few times. The CDR3 loop reads CASSFSREGYNEQFF. The CDR3 DNA is TGTGCCAGCAGTTTCTCGCGGGAGGGCTACAATGAGCAGTTCTTC. The chain recombines TRBV12-3 or TRBV12-4 with TRBJ2-1; 9 bases line up with TRBD2. J gave up 3 bases and V 3 bases, and 3 bases lay outside the gene matches. The CDR3 extends over 15 amino acids.

About this clonotype: Mismatch with germline at one junction end may stem from a read error. The rearrangement links TRBV5-1 to TRBJ2-5; 8 positions agree with TRBD1. CDR3 size: 14 residues. Germline loops: CDR1 SGHRS, CDR2 YFSETQ. The chain's CDR3 is CASILGQAQETQYF. The CDR3 region has the DNA TGCGCCAGCATCTTGGGACAGGCTCAAGAGACCCAGTACTTC.

Many counts were recorded for this clonotype. V is TRBV3-1 and J is TRBJ2-1, with 9 bases matching TRBD2. V trimming: 0 bases; J trimming: 4 bases; junction bases outside the gene matches: 16. The CDR3 spans 20 residues. CDR1 is LGHDT, CDR2 YNNKEL, per germline (reference sequence). CDR3 sequence (DNA): TGTGCCAGCAGCCAAGAAGGGCTAGCGGGGCAGGGGGAGACTTACAATGAGCAGTTCTTC. Protein product: CASSQEGLAGQGETYNEQFF.

The genes are TRBV30 and TRBJ2-3, with D unclear. The CDR3 length is 14 residues. V lost 2 bases and J 0 bases, leaving 9 bases between the germline ends. Germline values: CDR1 GTSNPN, CDR2 SVGIG (reference sequence). The CDR3 DNA follows: TGTGCCTGGAGTTGGCCCACTAGCACAGATACGCAGTATTTT. This translates into CAWSWPTSTDTQYF.

This clonotype was counted between two and nine times. V is TRBV19 and J is TRBJ2-5; 11 nucleotides line up with TRBD1. The DNA end lines up better with TRBJ2-7; the J call may be wrong. Germline lookup yields CDR1 LNHDA and CDR2 SQIVND (reference sequence). CDR3 length: 12 amino acids. The CDR3 sequence: CATGTGGYEQYF. CDR3 coding DNA: TGTGCCACCGGGACAGGGGGGTACGAGCAGTACTTC.

At least ten counts were recorded for this clonotype. V gene TRBV7-2 combines with J gene TRBJ2-4; D remains ambiguous. From germline, CDR1 is SGHTA and CDR2 FQGNSA. There are 13 residues in the CDR3. V was clipped by 5 bases and J by 8 bases, with 13 bases between them. As DNA, the CDR3 is TGTGCCAGCAGCCTTCAGGATTTTGACATTCAGTACTTC. The encoded protein is CASSLQDFDIQYF.

Notes on this clonotype: At one end, the junction sequence differs from germline, possibly due to a read error. The chain recombines TRBV5-1 with TRBJ2-7, with 7 nucleotides matching TRBD1. Germline V CDR1 and CDR2: SGHRS, YFSETQ. The CDR3 sequence is 14 residues long. The CDR3 loop reads CASGRGGPSYVQYF. The CDR3 DNA reads as TGCGCCAGCGGCCGAGGGGGCCCCTCCTACGTGCAGTACTTC.

This clonotype came up a few times. V usage is TRBV7-9 and J usage is TRBJ2-5; a possible D gene is TRBD1 (8 bases). This CDR3 is 12 amino acids long. The germline CDR1 and CDR2 sequences are SEHNR and FQNEAQ (reference sequence). V lost 10 bases and J lost 4, with 13 bases in between. CDR3 coding DNA: TGTGCCACCCACAGGGGGGGAGAGACCCAGTACTTC. It codes for CATHRGGETQYF.

Here the CDR3 DNA reads TGCAGTGCTAGGGCCCCGACTAGCGGGGGGCCCCCCTACGAGCAGTACTTC. It translates to CSARAPTSGGPPYEQYF. The chain links TRBV20-1 to TRBJ2-7; 13 nucleotides agree with TRBD2. CDR3 length equals 17 residues. Germline values: CDR1 DFQATT, CDR2 SNEGSKA (reference sequence). Unmatched junction bases numbered 10, after V lost 3 bases and J lost 2 bases.

The chain combines TRBV7-2 with TRBJ1-2, with D hard to call. CDR1 and CDR2 from the germline V gene are SGHTA and FQGNSA. The CDR3 extends over 12 amino acids. The V end lost 5 bases, the J end lost 8 bases, and 12 bases lay between the germline ends. CDR3 loop: CASSTRTSGYTF. The CDR3 coding sequence is TGTGCCAGCAGCACCCGGACGTCAGGCTACACCTTC.